These 9 T cell receptor beta chains share one sample of origin, sequenced in a study of OX40 agonist ivuxolimab in advanced cancers. Produced via immunoSEQ multiplex PCR; TCRdb's table is partial and in-frame only. This table holds around 95,000 clones, approximately 89% found once. The source material was CD4+ or CD8+ T cells sorted from blood, sampled in a trial of the OX40 agonist ivuxolimab. The receptors derive from an adult with an advanced solid tumor such as melanoma, head and neck, liver or kidney cancer.

The sample holds a few counts of this clone. The chain uses TRBV6-5 and TRBJ1-1, with D hard to call. The CDR3 consists of 13 residues. V shed 3 bases and J shed 8 bases, with 13 bases lying between them. Germline V gene lookup returns CDR1 MNHEY and CDR2 SVGAGI. DNA for the CDR3: TGTGCCAGCAGTTATATCGTGGATAAGGAAGCTTTCTTT. Residues: CASSYIVDKEAFF.

The chain carries TRBV27 and TRBJ2-1; 7 bases align to TRBD1. The length of the CDR3 is 15 residues. J lost 1 base, V lost 6 bases, and 6 bases had no gene match. The germline V gene encodes CDR1 MNHEY and CDR2 SMNVEV (reference sequence). CDR3 residues: CASRGPGQSYNEQFF. CDR3 bases: TGTGCCAGCAGGGGGCCGGGACAGTCCTACAATGAGCAGTTCTTC.

The genes are TRBV10-1 and TRBJ1-2; D gene unclear. This CDR3 spans 14 amino acids. V was shortened by 0 bases and J by 2 bases, with 7 bases between the two germline ends. Per germline, CDR1 WNHNN and CDR2 SYGVQD (reference sequence). CDR3 nucleotides: TGCGCCAGCAGTGAGTCCGGGATCAACTATGGCTACACCTTC. It translates to CASSESGINYGYTF.

The V call is TRBV27, the J call TRBJ1-5; a weak D match, TRBD1 (5 bases). The CDR3 length is 15 residues. Germline V gene lookup returns CDR1 MNHEY and CDR2 SMNVEV (reference sequence). The ends were cut back, 7 bases at V and 1 base at J, with 14 bases in the middle. DNA of the CDR3: TGTGCCAGCACCAAACCCGGGGACAGCAATCAGCCCCAGCATTTT. As protein: CASTKPGDSNQPQHF.

The J gene is TRBJ1-1, the V gene TRBV29-1; D uncertain. CDR1 and CDR2 (germline): SQVTM, ANQGSEA. This CDR3 comprises 14 residues. V dropped 3 bases and J dropped 1 base, with 12 bases sitting between them. The CDR3 DNA follows: TGCAGCGTTGACGTAAAACTCAAGAACACTGAAGCTTTCTTT. It encodes CSVDVKLKNTEAFF.

This chain connects TRBV7-9 to TRBJ2-3, with TRBD2 identical over 7 bases. Germline V gives CDR1 SEHNR, CDR2 FQNEAQ (reference sequence). The junction had 9 bases not matched to a gene; V was cut back by 5 bases and J by 7 bases. The CDR3 is made up of 14 amino acids. CDR3 in amino acids: CASSPQGGGHTQYF. DNA for the CDR3: TGTGCCAGCAGCCCGCAAGGCGGGGGTCATACGCAGTATTTT.

The V and J genes are TRBV18 and TRBJ2-2, with D unclear. The CDR3 is made up of 14 amino acids. Germline V gene data show CDR1 as KGHSH and CDR2 as LQKENI. Trimming cost V 6 bases and J 0 bases, with 8 bases left between them. Here the CDR3 DNA reads TGTGCCAGCTCTCGGAACGCGAACACCGGGGAGCTGTTTTTT. Its protein product is CASSRNANTGELFF.

The gene calls are TRBV29-1 and TRBJ2-5, with D uncertain. CDR1 and CDR2 from the germline V gene are SQVTM and ANQGSEA. V dropped 6 bases and J dropped 0 bases, with 11 bases sitting between them. This CDR3 has 13 residues. Here the CDR3 reads CSVVLENQETQYF. CDR3 nucleotides: TGCAGCGTCGTGTTGGAAAACCAAGAGACCCAGTACTTC.

V is TRBV7-3 and J is TRBJ2-7, with D maybe TRBD2 (6 bases). Deletions cut 0 bases from V and 6 bases from J, with 12 bases between. Looked up from germline, CDR1 is SGHTA and CDR2 is FQGTGA. CDR3 length: 14 residues. In nucleotides, the CDR3 is TGTGCCAGCAGCTTAACGTTTGGGGGGAGCGAGCAGTACTTC. Its translation: CASSLTFGGSEQYF.